This T cell receptor (beta chain) was captured in a study of graft-versus-host responses after intestinal transplantation. Measured with immunoSEQ multiplex PCR; TCRdb has only the in-frame clones, and not every one. The sample contains 25,000 to 30,000 clones, around 94% of which appear only once. Regarding the study as a whole: Some patients had graft-donor T cell macrochimerism, and their allografts showed high graft-versus-host to host-versus-graft clonal ratios.

On this clone: Its antigen is unknown.

Per the germline V gene, CDR1 is MDHEN and CDR2 is SYDVKM. The V end was cut by 8 bases, the J end by 9 bases, with 11 bases between. The CDR3 loop spans 12 amino acids. V usage is TRBV28 and J usage is TRBJ1-6; D is possibly TRBD1 (5 bases). This sample comprised PBMCs, obtained approximately 66 days after intestinal transplant. The clonotype comes from a human patient who received an intestinal transplant, so some T cells may come from the graft donor. CDR3 loop: CASRYGGSPLHF. As DNA, the CDR3 is TGTGCCAGCCGTTATGGGGGTTCACCCCTCCACTTT.